Listed here is a single T cell receptor beta chain. Its antigen is unknown. There are no base qualities to consult, and no much larger clone falls within one base. The germline V gene yields ENHRY for CDR1 and SYGVKD for CDR2. The trim is 10 bases for V and 3 bases for J, with a gap of 24 bases between the germline ends. The cysteine opens and the phenylalanine closes a CDR3 of 16 amino acids. Just CDR3 DNA is preserved here, 48 bases in frame from base 1. The cohort consisted of 666 healthy bone marrow donors. Cohort members were all nominally healthy when sampled, although unrecorded immune exposures were likely present. The donor tested CMV seronegative and was one of the 352 seronegative cohort members. A peripheral blood sample was collected from each donor, and TCR beta sequencing was performed on peripheral blood mononuclear cells. The Qiagen DNeasy Blood Extraction Kit was used to extract genomic DNA from the blood cell samples.

The library was made by the immunoSEQ multiplex PCR assay. For the multiplex PCR, a mixture combining 60 forward primers for TCR Vbeta segments and 13 reverse primers for TCR Jbeta segments was used. Amplification of the CDR3 region of rearranged TCR beta genes was performed with a multiplex PCR assay on genomic DNA. The Illumina HiSeq System was used to sequence the amplified TCR beta libraries as 87-base-pair reads. In the paper's pipeline: A later analysis tallied roughly 76 million unique TCR beta chains across the 600 to 700 repertoires, and around 9.9 million of those chains were shared by two or more donors. Raw reads were error-corrected and collapsed into unique sequences by a nearest-neighbor algorithm in which closely related sequences were merged to remove PCR and sequencing errors. To assign V, D and J gene segments, CDR3 sequences were aligned to IMGT reference sequences. Each retained sequence needed at least a six-nucleotide match to both a V gene segment and a J gene segment. Rearrangements were called productive when the CDR3 lacked stop codons and stayed in frame with V and J; all others were non-productive. Following IMGT convention, CDR3 was defined as the stretch from the second conserved V-encoded cysteine to the conserved J-encoded phenylalanine. The earlier analysis of more than 450 of the donors excluded sequences that lacked an unambiguous match to a single V gene segment. An earlier analysis of some 610 of the donors called V segments functional above 56.7% productive rearrangements and segregating when the between-donor standard deviation exceeded 5%. A statistical classification framework was developed to diagnose cytomegalovirus status using the catalog of TCR beta chain sequences. A later analysis assigned V and J genes by comparing TCR nucleotide sequences with IMGT/GENE-DB human TR gene sequences. A later analysis assigned CDR3 sequences and most-parsimonious VDJ recombination scenarios with the TCRdist pipeline. In a later analysis, each TCR beta chain was defined by its CDR3 amino acid sequence together with its V-gene family, and reads without a unique V-gene family were excluded. A later analysis removed roughly 590 highly shared, low-generation-probability nucleotide sequences to deal with suspected cross-contamination and a sequencing artifact. A later analysis calculated a clonal expansion index for each public chain from normalized within-repertoire ranks of inferred template counts. In a later analysis, generation probabilities were computed using a VDJ recombination model fitted to out-of-frame rearrangements, and the results were checked against IGoR. A later analysis scored TCR-TCR, TCR-HLA and TCR-CMV co-occurrence with hypergeometric tests, applying a repertoire-size bias correction to TCR pairs. In a later analysis, false discovery rates were estimated by permuting HLA or CMV assignments 20 times. In a later analysis, co-occurring TCRs were grouped with DBSCAN, and TCRdist sequence similarity was added when clustering was performed within HLA-allele-positive subsets. Co-occurrence clustering excluded repertoires with fewer than 30,000 or more than 120,000 public chains, plus five with anomalous nucleotide sharing. Imported from immuneACCESS, the table was reduced by TCRdb to in-frame sequences with V and J called. These copies leave out some clones; in studies compared against another copy, an unresolved V gene accounts for under half, and the cause of the remainder is not known. The D gene and trimming were derived from the DNA, and the V and J assignments and clone size from that table. This sample holds around 180,000 clones; approximately 80% were observed only once. The biggest ten clones account for 4.5% to 5.5% of the sample.

The record originates from a study of cytomegalovirus exposure and HLA in healthy donors (dated by TCRdb to the late 2010s). At the level of the whole study: An earlier analysis of approximately 600 of the donors reported 250 to 350 Gb of sequence data and some 120 million unique TCR beta sequences from 150 million to 200 million T cells. To study patterns of TCR occurrence, a later analysis re-analyzed previously published TCR beta repertoires from 600 to 750 donors and added high-resolution HLA genotyping. To decide whether each TCR beta V gene segment behaved as functional or pseudogenic, an earlier analysis of some 600 of the donors relied on high-throughput TCR beta sequencing. About five DR-DQ haplotypes were treated as single units for association and clustering because of strong linkage in the cohort. HLA typing covered class I and class II loci at four-digit resolution. The genetic ancestry cluster associated with self-reported Caucasian donors included over 80% of the 398 genotyped donors. To predict cytomegalovirus infection status, the study brought together high-throughput TCR immunosequencing, statistical association of individual TCRs with disease status, and machine learning. Typing coverage differed by locus: A, B, C, DRB1 and DQB1 were typed in roughly 620-630 donors, DQA1 in approximately 520, DPA1 in 606, and DPB1 in 450 to 490. An early release that covered about 640 HLA-typed donors contained approximately 300 gigabases of sequencing data and 85 million to 100 million unique TCR sequences. In the later analysis, no new phenotypic data were used to find candidate immune exposures; instead, reliance was placed on TCR beta sequences and their occurrence across donors. A later genetic analysis used genome-wide SNP genotypes for 398 of the 666 donors, treating that subset as a discovery cohort. Alongside the repertoire data, information on donor age, sex, ethnicity and CMV serostatus was compiled. All discovery cohort repertoires had been generated on a single sequencing platform. On average, over 200,000 unique TCR beta nucleotide sequences were sequenced per donor among roughly 430 genotyped donors of the cohort, with 15% to 20% of those sequences being non-productive. A separate validation cohort of roughly 110 different subjects was used in addition to the 666-subject first cohort. The study aimed to test whether cataloging public T cell receptors could reveal signatures of past pathogen exposure. The study used immunosequencing to profile the T cell repertoires of 666 subjects and linked those repertoires to cytomegalovirus serostatus. Summary of the overall study and its limitations: While some public TCRs were present in many individuals, most TCR sequences turned up only very rarely across donors. A later genetic analysis associated a missense DCLRE1C variant with V-gene and J-gene trimming of TCR beta chains, and an independent cohort replicated the association. Cytomegalovirus status was reported to be diagnosed by the classifier with high specificity and sensitivity in both the original and validation cohorts. In a later analysis, most CMV-associated TCR beta chains were found to appear HLA-restricted, with HLA associations seemingly driven largely by CMV exposure. This cohort had only TCR beta chains sequenced, and the lack of alpha or paired-chain data limited which features could be detected. In a later analysis, several top co-occurrence clusters were reported to appear linked to parvovirus B19, influenza, CMV and Epstein-Barr virus. In the study, 150 to 200 TCR beta chains were listed as associated with cytomegalovirus. A later analysis found that TCR association rates varied across HLA loci, with DRB1 alleles showing the most associated TCRs and HLA-C alleles the fewest. Correlated functional status among segregating V segments might reflect linkage disequilibrium, but an unknown experimental factor could not be ruled out. Because counts were too low, roughly 17 rarely observed V segments, including chromosome 9 orphons, were left out of the earlier analysis of 587 of the donors. Because HLA typing was unavailable for some donors at each locus, only the typed subset was used in association tests. A later analysis associated some 17,000 TCR beta sequences with specific HLA alleles at a false discovery rate of 0.05. A cluster of highly shared sequence variants was judged likely to be a technical artifact of the sequencing pipeline. When HLA alleles, especially DR and DQ, strongly co-occurred, attributing TCR associations to individual alleles was difficult. Because the 87-base-pair reads could not distinguish some IMGT-functional V segments, including TRBV6-2 and TRBV6-3, those segments were excluded. In a later analysis, HLA-associated TCR beta chains were found to be more clonally expanded and to have lower generation probabilities than equally common non-associated chains. A further reported finding was that TCR beta sequences accurately predicted the HLA-A and HLA-B alleles for most subjects in the first cohort. According to the authors, the approach could potentially be generalized to other disease states and immunological phenotypes. A few of the identified cytomegalovirus-associated TCR beta chains were confirmed in vitro to be specific for cytomegalovirus antigens. Sequencing depth was assumed to be roughly uniform across donors in the presence/absence analyses, though that assumption may not hold. According to a later genetic analysis, donors in an Asian-associated ancestry cluster had fewer N-insertions in productive TCRs than the approximately 670-donor mean. In an earlier analysis of fewer than 750 of the donors, most TCR beta V segments were observed in productive rearrangements about 90% or about 30% of the time, broadly matching IMGT annotations. CMV serostatus was the only immune exposure information available for the cohort.

The chain joins TRBV10-3 to TRBJ1-1, with a weak D call of TRBD1 (6 bases match). The TCR originated in a man aged 18 to 30 in good health and CMV-seronegative. Sample: PBMCs. The sequence in DNA is TGTGCCACCGAGGGGGGGCGGGTGCTCAGAGACACTGAAGCTTTCTTT. Translated, this is CATEGGRVLRDTEAFF.